The T cell receptor beta chain under discussion was sequenced for a study of beta chain features in type 1 diabetes. This clone was recorded a few times. Its antigen is unknown. General observations from the study: A closer apparent resemblance between naive, central memory and Treg TCRB repertoires was seen in patients than in healthy donors. Shorter TCRB CDR3s, moderately but significantly so, were found in Type 1 diabetes patients in all four CD4+ subsets.

All of the isolated RNA was reverse transcribed, so expressed TCRB transcripts were sequenced. Sequencing was performed with immunoSEQ multiplex PCR; in TCRdb, only in-frame clones are kept and a portion is missing. The table has about 260,000 clones, roughly 21% seen once. V was clipped by 0 bases and J by 5 bases, with 12 bases between them. This CDR3 comprises 14 residues. Germline-derived CDR1 and CDR2 are SGHDT and YYEEEE. The gene calls are TRBV5-6 and TRBJ2-7; a possible D gene is TRBD1 (5 bases). Material: naive CD4+ T cells from blood. The TCR was taken from a woman aged 40 to 50 with type 1 diabetes. DNA of the CDR3: TGTGCCAGCAGCTTGGATAGGGGAAATGACGAGCAGTACTTC. This sequence encodes CASSLDRGNDEQYF. The full variable domain, its missing parts supplied by reference TRBV5-6 and TRBJ2-7, is DAGVTQSPTHLIKTRGQQVTLRCSPKSGHDTVSWYQQALGQGPQFIFQYYEEEERQRGNFPDRFSGHQFPNYSSELNVNALLLGDSALYLCASSLDRGNDEQYFGPGTRLTVT.